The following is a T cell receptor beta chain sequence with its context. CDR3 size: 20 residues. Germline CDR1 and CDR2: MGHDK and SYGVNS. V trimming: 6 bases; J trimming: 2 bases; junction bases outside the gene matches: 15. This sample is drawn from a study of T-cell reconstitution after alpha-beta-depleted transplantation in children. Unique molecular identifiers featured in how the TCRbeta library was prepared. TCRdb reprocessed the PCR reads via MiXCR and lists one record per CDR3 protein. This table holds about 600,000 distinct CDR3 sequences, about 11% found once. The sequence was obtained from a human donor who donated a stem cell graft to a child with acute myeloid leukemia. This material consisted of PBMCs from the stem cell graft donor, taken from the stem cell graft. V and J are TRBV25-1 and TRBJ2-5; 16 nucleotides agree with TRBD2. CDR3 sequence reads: CASSDPGLAGGPAPQETQYF. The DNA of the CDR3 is TGTGCCAGCAGCGACCCGGGACTAGCGGGAGGGCCGGCTCCTCAAGAGACCCAGTACTTC. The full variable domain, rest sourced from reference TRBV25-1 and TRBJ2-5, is EADIYQTPRYLVIGTGKKITLECSQTMGHDKMYWYQQDPGMELHLIHYSYGVNSTEKGDLSSESTVSRIRTEHFPLTLESARPSHTSQYLCASSDPGLAGGPAPQETQYFGPGTRLLVL.